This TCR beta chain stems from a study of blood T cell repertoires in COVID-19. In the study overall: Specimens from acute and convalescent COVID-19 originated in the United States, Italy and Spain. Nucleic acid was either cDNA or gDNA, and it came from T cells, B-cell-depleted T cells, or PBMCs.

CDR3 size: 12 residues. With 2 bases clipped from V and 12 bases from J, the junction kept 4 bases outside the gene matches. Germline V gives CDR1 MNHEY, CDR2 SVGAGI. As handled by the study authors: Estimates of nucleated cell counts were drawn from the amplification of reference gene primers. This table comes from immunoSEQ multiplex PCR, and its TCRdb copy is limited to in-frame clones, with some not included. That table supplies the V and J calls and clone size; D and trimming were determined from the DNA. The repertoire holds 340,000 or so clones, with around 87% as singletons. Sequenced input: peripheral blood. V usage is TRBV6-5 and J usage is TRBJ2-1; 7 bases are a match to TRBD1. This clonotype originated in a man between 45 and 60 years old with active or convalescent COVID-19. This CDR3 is CASSYQTGSQFF. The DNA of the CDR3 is TGTGCCAGCAGTTACCAGACAGGGTCGCAGTTCTTC.